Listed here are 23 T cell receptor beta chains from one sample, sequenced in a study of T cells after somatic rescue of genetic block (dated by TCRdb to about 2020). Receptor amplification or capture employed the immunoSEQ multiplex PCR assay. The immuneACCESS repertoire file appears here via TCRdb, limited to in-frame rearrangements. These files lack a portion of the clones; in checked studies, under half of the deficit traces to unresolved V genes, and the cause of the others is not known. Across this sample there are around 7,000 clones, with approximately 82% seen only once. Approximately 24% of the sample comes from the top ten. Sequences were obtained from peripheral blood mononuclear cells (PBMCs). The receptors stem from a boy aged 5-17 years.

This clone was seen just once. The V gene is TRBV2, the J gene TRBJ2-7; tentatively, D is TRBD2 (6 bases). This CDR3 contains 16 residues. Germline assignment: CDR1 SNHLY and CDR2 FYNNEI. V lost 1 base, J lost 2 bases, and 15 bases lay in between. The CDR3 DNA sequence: TGTGCCAGCAGTGAAGACCCGGGGGACCTCACCTACGAGCAGTACTTC. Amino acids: CASSEDPGDLTYEQYF.

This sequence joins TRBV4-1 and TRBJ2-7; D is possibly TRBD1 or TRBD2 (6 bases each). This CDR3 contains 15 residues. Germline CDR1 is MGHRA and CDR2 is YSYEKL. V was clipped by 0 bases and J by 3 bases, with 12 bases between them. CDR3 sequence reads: CASSQEGGIGYEQYF. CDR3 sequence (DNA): TGCGCCAGCAGCCAAGAAGGGGGGATCGGCTACGAGCAGTACTTC.

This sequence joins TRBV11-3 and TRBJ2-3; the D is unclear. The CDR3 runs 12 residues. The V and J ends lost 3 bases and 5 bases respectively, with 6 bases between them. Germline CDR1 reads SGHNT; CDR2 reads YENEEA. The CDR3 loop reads CASSLRLDTQYF. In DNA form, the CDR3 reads TGTGCCAGCAGCTTGCGCTTAGATACGCAGTATTTT. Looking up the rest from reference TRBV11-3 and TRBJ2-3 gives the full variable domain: EAGVVQSPRYKIIEKKQPVAFWCNPISGHNTLYWYLQNLGQGPELLIRYENEEAVDDSQLPKDRFSAERLKGVDSTLKIQPAELGDSAVYLCASSLRLDTQYFGPGTRLTVL.

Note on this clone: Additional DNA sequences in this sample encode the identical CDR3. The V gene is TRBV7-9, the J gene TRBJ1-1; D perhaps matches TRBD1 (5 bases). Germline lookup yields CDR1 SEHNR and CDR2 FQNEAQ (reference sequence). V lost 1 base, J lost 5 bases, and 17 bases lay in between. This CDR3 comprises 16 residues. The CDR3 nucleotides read TGTGCCAGCAGCTTAGGGCGGAGGGGTGGTGGGACTGAAGCTTTCTTT. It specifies CASSLGRRGGGTEAFF.

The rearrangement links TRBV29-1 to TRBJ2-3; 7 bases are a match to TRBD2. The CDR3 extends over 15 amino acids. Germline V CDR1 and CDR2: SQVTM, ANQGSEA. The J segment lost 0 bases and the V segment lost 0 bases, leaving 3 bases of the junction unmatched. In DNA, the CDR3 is TGCAGCGTTGAAGAGGGAGGGCCCAGCACAGATACGCAGTATTTT. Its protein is CSVEEGGPSTDTQYF.

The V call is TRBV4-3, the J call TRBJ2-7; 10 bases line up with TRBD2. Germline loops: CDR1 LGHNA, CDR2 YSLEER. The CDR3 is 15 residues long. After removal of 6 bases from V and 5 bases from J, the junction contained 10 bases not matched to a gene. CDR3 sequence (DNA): TGCGCCAGCAGTGAGGTAGCGGGAGGTCCTGACGAGCAGTACTTC. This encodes CASSEVAGGPDEQYF.

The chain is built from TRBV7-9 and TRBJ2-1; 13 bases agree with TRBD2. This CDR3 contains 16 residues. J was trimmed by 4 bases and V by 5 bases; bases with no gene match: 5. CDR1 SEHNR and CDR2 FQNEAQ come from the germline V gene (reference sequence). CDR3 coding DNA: TGTGCCAGCAGCACCTGGACTAGCGGGAGATACAATGAGCAGTTCTTC. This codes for CASSTWTSGRYNEQFF.

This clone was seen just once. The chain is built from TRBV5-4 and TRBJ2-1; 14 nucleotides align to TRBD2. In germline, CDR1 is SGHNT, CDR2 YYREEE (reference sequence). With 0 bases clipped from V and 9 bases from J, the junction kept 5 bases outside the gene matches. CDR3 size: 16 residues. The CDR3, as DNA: TGTGCCAGCAGCTTGGAGGGACTAGCGGGAGTCGGTGAGCAGTTCTTC. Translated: CASSLEGLAGVGEQFF.

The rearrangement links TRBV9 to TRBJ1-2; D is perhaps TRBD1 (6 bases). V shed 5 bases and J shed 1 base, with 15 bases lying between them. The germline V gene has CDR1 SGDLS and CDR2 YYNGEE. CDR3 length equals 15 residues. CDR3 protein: CASRDRHTNNYGYTF. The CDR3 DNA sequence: TGTGCCAGCAGGGACAGACACACTAATAACTATGGCTACACCTTC. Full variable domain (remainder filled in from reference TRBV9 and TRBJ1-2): DSGVTQTPKHLITATGQRVTLRCSPRSGDLSVYWYQQSLDQGLQFLIQYYNGEERAKGNILERFSAQQFPDLHSELNLSSLELGDSALYFCASRDRHTNNYGYTFGSGTRLTVV.

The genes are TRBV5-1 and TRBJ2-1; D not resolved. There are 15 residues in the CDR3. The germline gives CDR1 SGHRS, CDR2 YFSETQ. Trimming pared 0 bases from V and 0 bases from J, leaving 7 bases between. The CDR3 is CASSLEAASYNEQFF. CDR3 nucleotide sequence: TGCGCCAGCAGCTTGGAGGCGGCCTCCTACAATGAGCAGTTCTTC.

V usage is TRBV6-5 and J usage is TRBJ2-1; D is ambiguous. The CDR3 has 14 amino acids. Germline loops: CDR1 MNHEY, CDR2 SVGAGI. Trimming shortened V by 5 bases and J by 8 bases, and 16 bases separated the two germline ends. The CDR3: CASSPLLPRDEQFF. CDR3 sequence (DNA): TGTGCCAGCAGTCCCCTCTTACCCCGGGATGAGCAGTTCTTC.

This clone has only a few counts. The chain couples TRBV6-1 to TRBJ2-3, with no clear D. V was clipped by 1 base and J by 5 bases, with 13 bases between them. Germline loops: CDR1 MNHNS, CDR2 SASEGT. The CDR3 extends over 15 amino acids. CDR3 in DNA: TGTGCCAGCAGTGAAGAGGCCAGATCGAGAGATACGCAGTATTTT. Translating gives CASSEEARSRDTQYF.

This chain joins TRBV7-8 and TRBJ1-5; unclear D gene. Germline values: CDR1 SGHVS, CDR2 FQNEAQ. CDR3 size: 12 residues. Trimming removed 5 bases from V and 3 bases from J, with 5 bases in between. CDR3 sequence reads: CASSGVNQPQHF. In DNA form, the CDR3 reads TGTGCCAGCAGCGGGGTCAATCAGCCCCAGCATTTT.

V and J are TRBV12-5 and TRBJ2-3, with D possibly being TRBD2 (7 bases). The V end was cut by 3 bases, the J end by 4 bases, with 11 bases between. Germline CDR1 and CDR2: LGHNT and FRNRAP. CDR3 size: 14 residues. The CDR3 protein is CASGFGGPADTQYF. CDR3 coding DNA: TGTGCTAGTGGTTTCGGGGGGCCCGCAGATACGCAGTATTTT.

The CDR3 spells CASSLGLQGRETQYF. Written as DNA, the CDR3 is TGCGCCAGCAGCTTGGGACTACAGGGGAGGGAGACCCAGTACTTC. The chain carries TRBV5-1 and TRBJ2-5; possibly TRBD1 for D (7 bases). V shed 0 bases and J shed 5 bases, with 14 bases lying between them. The CDR3 has 15 residues. Germline V gene sequence: CDR1 SGHRS, CDR2 YFSETQ.

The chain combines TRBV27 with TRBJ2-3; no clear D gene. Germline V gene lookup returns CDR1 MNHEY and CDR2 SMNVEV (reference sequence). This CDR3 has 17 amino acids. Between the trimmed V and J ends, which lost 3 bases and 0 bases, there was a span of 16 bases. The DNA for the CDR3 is TGTGCCAGCAGTTTCTCCCTCGACATCCTGAGCACAGATACGCAGTATTTT. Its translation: CASSFSLDILSTDTQYF.

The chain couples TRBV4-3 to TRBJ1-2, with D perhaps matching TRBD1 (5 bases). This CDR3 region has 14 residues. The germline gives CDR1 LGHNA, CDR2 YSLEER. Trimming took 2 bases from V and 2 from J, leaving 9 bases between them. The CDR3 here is CASSQMTANYGYTF. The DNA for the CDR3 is TGCGCCAGCAGCCAAATGACAGCGAACTATGGCTACACCTTC.

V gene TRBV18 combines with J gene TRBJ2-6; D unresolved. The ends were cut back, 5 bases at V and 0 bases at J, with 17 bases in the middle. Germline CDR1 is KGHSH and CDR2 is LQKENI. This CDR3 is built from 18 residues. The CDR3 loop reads CASSTNRQPYSGANVLTF. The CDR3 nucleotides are TGTGCCAGCTCAACGAACAGACAACCTTACTCTGGGGCCAACGTCCTGACTTTC.

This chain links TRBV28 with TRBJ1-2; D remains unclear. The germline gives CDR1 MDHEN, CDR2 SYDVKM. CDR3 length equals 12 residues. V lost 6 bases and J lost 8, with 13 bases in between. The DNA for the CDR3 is TGTGCCAGCAGCCCGGCTAAGTGGGGCTACACCTTC. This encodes CASSPAKWGYTF.

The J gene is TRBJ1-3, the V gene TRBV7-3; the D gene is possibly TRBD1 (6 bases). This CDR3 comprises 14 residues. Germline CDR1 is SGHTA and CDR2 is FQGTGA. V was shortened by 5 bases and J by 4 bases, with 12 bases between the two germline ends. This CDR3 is CASSRAGAGNTIYF. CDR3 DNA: TGTGCCAGCAGCCGGGCGGGGGCAGGAAACACCATATATTTT.

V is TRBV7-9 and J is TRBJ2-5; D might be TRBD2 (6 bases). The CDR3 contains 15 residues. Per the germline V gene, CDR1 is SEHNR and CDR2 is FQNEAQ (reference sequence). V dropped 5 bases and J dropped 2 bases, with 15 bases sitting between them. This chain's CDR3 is CASSPISGFQETQYF. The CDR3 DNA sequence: TGTGCCAGCAGCCCCATTAGCGGCTTTCAAGAGACCCAGTACTTC. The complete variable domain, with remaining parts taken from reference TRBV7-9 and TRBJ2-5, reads DTGVSQNPRHKITKRGQNVTFRCDPISEHNRLYWYRQTLGQGPEFLTYFQNEAQLEKSRLLSDRFSAERPKGSFSTLEIQRTEQGDSAMYLCASSPISGFQETQYFGPGTRLLVL.

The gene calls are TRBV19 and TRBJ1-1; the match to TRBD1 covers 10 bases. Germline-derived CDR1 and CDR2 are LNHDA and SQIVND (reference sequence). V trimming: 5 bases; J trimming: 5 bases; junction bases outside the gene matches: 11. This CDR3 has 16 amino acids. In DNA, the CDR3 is TGTGCCAGTAGTTCCACCGGGACAGGGGTGGGGACTGAAGCTTTCTTT. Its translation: CASSSTGTGVGTEAFF.

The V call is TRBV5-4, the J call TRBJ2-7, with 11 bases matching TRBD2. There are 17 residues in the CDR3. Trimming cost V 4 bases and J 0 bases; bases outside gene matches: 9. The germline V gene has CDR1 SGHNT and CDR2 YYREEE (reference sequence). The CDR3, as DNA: TGTGCCAGCAGCCAAGGGACTAGCGGCCTTAGCTCCTACGAGCAGTACTTC. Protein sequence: CASSQGTSGLSSYEQYF.